Presented here are 15 T cell receptor beta chains from one specimen sequenced in a study of blood T cell repertoires in COVID-19. Clones were read by immunoSEQ multiplex PCR, and TCRdb kept only the in-frame ones, dropping some. Of 240,000 or so clones listed, 86% are singletons. Sequencing was done on a sample of peripheral blood. The receptor set was obtained from a woman in her 30s who had recovered from COVID-19.

The chain uses TRBV11-2 and TRBJ2-1; maybe TRBD2 (7 bases). V was shortened by 0 bases and J by 2 bases, with 11 bases between the two germline ends. The CDR3 has 16 amino acids. Looked up from germline, CDR1 is SGHAT and CDR2 is FQNNGV. The CDR3 DNA follows: TGTGCCAGCAGCTTAGAGACGGGGGGCCCCTACAATGAGCAGTTCTTC. Translation gives CASSLETGGPYNEQFF. The complete variable domain, with remaining parts taken from reference TRBV11-2 and TRBJ2-1, reads EAGVAQSPRYKIIEKRQSVAFWCNPISGHATLYWYQQILGQGPKLLIQFQNNGVVDDSQLPKDRFSAERLKGVDSTLKIQPAKLEDSAVYLCASSLETGGPYNEQFFGPGTRLTVL.

The chain links TRBV9 to TRBJ1-4; perhaps TRBD1 as D (6 bases). CDR3 length equals 16 residues. V lost 0 bases and J lost 4, with 13 bases in between. Germline V gives CDR1 SGDLS, CDR2 YYNGEE. CDR3 sequence: CASSVALGRGNEKLFF. The CDR3 nucleotides read TGTGCCAGCAGCGTAGCCCTTGGCAGGGGTAATGAAAAACTGTTTTTT. The complete variable domain, with remaining parts taken from reference TRBV9 and TRBJ1-4, reads DSGVTQTPKHLITATGQRVTLRCSPRSGDLSVYWYQQSLDQGLQFLIQYYNGEERAKGNILERFSAQQFPDLHSELNLSSLELGDSALYFCASSVALGRGNEKLFFGSGTQLSVL.

The chain joins TRBV14 to TRBJ2-7; tentative D call: TRBD1 (6 bases). Germline CDR1 and CDR2: SGHDN and FVKESK. V lost 0 bases to trimming and J lost 5 bases, with 20 bases between them. This CDR3 is built from 17 residues. DNA for the CDR3: TGTGCCAGCAGCCAAGATTGGTTTGAACAGGGTAGGAACGAGCAGTACTTC. It yields the protein CASSQDWFEQGRNEQYF.

This chain joins TRBV4-3 and TRBJ2-7; a possible D gene is TRBD2 (6 bases). The germline V gene encodes CDR1 LGHNA and CDR2 YSLEER. Trimming removed 0 bases from V and 2 bases from J, with 14 bases in between. The CDR3 is 16 amino acids. The CDR3 DNA reads TGCGCCAGCAGCCAAGAACCCCGGGACTCCCCCTACGAGCAGTACTTC. Residues: CASSQEPRDSPYEQYF.

The chain recombines TRBV4-1 with TRBJ1-1, with D tentatively TRBD1 (5 bases). The CDR3 sequence is 15 residues long. Germline V gene lookup returns CDR1 MGHRA and CDR2 YSYEKL. V lost 3 bases to trimming and J lost 2 bases, with 13 bases between them. CDR3 protein: CASSQAWDSNTEAFF. DNA of the CDR3: TGCGCCAGCAGCCAGGCATGGGACTCCAACACTGAAGCTTTCTTT.

The chain uses TRBV19 and TRBJ1-5; the D gene is possibly TRBD1 (6 bases). Germline lookup yields CDR1 LNHDA and CDR2 SQIVND (reference sequence). The CDR3 is 14 residues long. V dropped 8 bases and J dropped 3 bases, with 14 bases sitting between them. CDR3: CASLDRSLNQPQHF. CDR3 DNA: TGTGCCAGTCTAGACAGGAGCCTCAATCAGCCCCAGCATTTT.

The chain combines TRBV9 with TRBJ1-1; TRBD1 is a possible D gene (5 bases). The CDR3 has 15 residues. The germline V gene encodes CDR1 SGDLS and CDR2 YYNGEE. V was cut by 0 bases and J by 0 bases, with 9 bases left in between. CDR3 nucleotide sequence: TGTGCCAGCAGCGTAGGGCAGGGCATGAACACTGAAGCTTTCTTT. It specifies CASSVGQGMNTEAFF.

The chain uses TRBV7-7 and TRBJ2-2, with TRBD2 as a possible D gene (6 bases). The CDR3 runs 15 residues. Germline V gene sequence: CDR1 SSHAT, CDR2 FNYEAQ (reference sequence). Trimming pared 4 bases from V and 4 bases from J, leaving 13 bases between. The CDR3 DNA reads as TGTGCCAGCAGCTCTAGCGTCCGGGGCACCGGGGAGCTGTTTTTT. Its protein product is CASSSSVRGTGELFF.

V gene TRBV11-2 combines with J gene TRBJ2-7, with a possible D match to TRBD1 (5 bases). The CDR3 runs to 14 residues. The ends were cut back, 5 bases at V and 0 bases at J, with 11 bases in the middle. The germline V gene has CDR1 SGHAT and CDR2 FQNNGV. The CDR3: CASSPKTVSYEQYF. The CDR3 coding sequence is TGTGCCAGCAGCCCTAAGACAGTCTCCTACGAGCAGTACTTC.

The genes are TRBV3-1 (or the pseudogene TRBV3-2) and TRBJ1-5, with D maybe TRBD1 (6 bases). The germline gives CDR1 LGHDT, CDR2 YNNKEL (reference sequence). The CDR3 contains 14 residues. Between the trimmed V and J ends, which lost 4 bases and 7 bases, there was a span of 14 bases. Here the CDR3 DNA reads TGTGCCAGCAGCCGAGGGGCAGGGGTGCAGCCCCAGCATTTT. Encoded protein: CASSRGAGVQPQHF.

The chain uses TRBV6-1 and TRBJ2-7; 8 bases map to TRBD2. Germline CDR1 MNHNS, CDR2 SASEGT. The CDR3 is 17 amino acids. The trim removed 1 base at V and 0 bases at J, leaving 8 bases unmatched. The CDR3 region is CASSEESGGYPSYEQYF. The DNA for the CDR3 is TGTGCCAGCAGTGAAGAGAGCGGGGGATACCCCTCCTACGAGCAGTACTTC.

The J gene is TRBJ2-6, the V gene TRBV25-1; no firm D call. The CDR3 runs 15 residues. CDR1 MGHDK and CDR2 SYGVNS come from the germline V gene. Trimming removed 1 base from V and 2 bases from J, with 6 bases in between. For the CDR3, the DNA is TGTGCCAGCAGTGAATGGGCCGCTGGGGCCAACGTCCTGACTTTC. It encodes CASSEWAAGANVLTF.

The chain combines TRBV30 with TRBJ1-6, with D possibly TRBD1 on 5 matching bases. Trimming took 7 bases from V and 9 from J, leaving 16 bases between them. The CDR3 is made up of 13 amino acids. The V gene's germline CDR1 is GTSNPN and CDR2 SVGIG (reference sequence). The CDR3 loop reads CASRGLSPSPLHF. In nucleotides, the CDR3 is TGTGCCTCACGGGGGTTGTCCCCTTCACCCCTCCACTTT.

The chain joins TRBV2 to TRBJ2-5, with 9 nucleotides matching TRBD1. CDR1 and CDR2 (germline): SNHLY, FYNNEI. V lost 0 bases and J lost 6; bases outside the gene matches: 11. This CDR3 has 17 residues. The CDR3 DNA is TGTGCCAGCAGTGAAGCTCCTCCGGGACAGGGACCGAAGACCCAGTACTTC. Translation gives CASSEAPPGQGPKTQYF.

The chain employs TRBV5-5 and TRBJ1-2, with 9 positions matching TRBD1. The CDR3 is 16 residues long. CDR1 and CDR2 (germline): SGHKS, YYEKEE (reference sequence). Germline trimming cut 4 bases from V and 4 bases from J; bases unmatched to any gene: 11. The CDR3 coding sequence is TGTGCCAGCAGCCTATTCTGGGACAGGGAGAGCTATGGCTACACCTTC. It encodes CASSLFWDRESYGYTF.